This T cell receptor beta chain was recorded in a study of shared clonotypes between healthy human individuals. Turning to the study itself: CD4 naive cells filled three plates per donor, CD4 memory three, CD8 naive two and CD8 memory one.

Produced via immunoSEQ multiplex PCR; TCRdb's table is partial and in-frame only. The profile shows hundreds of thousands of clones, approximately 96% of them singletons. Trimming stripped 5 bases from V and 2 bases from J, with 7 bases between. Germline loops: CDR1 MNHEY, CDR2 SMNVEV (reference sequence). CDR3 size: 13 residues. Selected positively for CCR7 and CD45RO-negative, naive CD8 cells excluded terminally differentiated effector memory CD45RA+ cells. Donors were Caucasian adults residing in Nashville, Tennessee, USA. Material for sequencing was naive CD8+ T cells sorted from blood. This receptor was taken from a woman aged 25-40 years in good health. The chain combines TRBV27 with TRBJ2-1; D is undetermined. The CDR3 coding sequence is TGTGCCAGCAGTCGTGGGACCTACAATGAGCAGTTCTTC. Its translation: CASSRGTYNEQFF.